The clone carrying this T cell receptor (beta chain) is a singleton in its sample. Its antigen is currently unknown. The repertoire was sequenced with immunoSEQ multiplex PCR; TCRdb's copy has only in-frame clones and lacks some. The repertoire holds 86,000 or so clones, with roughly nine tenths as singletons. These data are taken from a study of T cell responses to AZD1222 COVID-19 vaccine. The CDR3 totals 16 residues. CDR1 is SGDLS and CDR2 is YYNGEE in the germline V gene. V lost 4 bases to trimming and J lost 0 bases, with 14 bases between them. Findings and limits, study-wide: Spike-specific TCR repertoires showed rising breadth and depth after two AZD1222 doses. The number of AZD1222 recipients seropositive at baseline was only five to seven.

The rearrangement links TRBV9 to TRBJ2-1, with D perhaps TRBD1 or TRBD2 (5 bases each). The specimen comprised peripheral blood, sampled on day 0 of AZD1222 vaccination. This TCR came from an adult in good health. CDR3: CASSSPVGTSYNEQFF. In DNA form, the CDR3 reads TGTGCCAGCAGCTCGCCAGTTGGGACCTCCTACAATGAGCAGTTCTTC. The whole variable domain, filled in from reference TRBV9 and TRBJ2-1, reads DSGVTQTPKHLITATGQRVTLRCSPRSGDLSVYWYQQSLDQGLQFLIQYYNGEERAKGNILERFSAQQFPDLHSELNLSSLELGDSALYFCASSSPVGTSYNEQFFGPGTRLTVL.